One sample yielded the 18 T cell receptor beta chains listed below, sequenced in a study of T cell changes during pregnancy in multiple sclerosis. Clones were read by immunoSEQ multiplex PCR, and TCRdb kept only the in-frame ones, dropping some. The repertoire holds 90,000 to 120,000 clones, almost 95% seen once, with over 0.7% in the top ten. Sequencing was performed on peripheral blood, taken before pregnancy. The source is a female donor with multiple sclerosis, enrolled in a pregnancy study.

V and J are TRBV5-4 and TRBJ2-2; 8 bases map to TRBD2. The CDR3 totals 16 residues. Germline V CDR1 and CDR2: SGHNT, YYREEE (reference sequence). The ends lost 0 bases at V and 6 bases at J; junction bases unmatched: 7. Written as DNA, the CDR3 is TGTGCCAGCAGCTTGGGGAGTAGCGGGGTAGCCGGGGAGCTGTTTTTT. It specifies CASSLGSSGVAGELFF.

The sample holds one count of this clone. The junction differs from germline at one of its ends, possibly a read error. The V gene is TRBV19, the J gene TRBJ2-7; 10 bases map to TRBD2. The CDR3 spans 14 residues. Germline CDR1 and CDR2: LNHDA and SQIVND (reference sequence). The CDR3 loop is CASSTRTSGPRRWF. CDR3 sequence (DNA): TGTGCCAGTAGTACGAGGACTAGCGGCCCAAGGAGGTGGTTC.

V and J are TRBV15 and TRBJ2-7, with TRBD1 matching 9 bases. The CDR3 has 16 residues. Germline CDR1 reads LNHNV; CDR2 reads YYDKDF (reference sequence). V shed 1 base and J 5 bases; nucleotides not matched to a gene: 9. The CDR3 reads CATSRGAGTGIHEQYF. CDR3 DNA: TGTGCCACCAGCAGAGGGGCCGGGACAGGGATCCACGAGCAGTACTTC.

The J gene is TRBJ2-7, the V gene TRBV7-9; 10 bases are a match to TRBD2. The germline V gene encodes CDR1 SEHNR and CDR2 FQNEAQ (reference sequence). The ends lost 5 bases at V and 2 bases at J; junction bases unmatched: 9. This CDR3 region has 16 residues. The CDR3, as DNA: TGTGCCAGCAGCCCAGGGGGGGGGACTAGCGCCTACGAGCAGTACTTC. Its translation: CASSPGGGTSAYEQYF. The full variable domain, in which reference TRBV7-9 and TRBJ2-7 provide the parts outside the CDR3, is DTGVSQNPRHKITKRGQNVTFRCDPISEHNRLYWYRQTLGQGPEFLTYFQNEAQLEKSRLLSDRFSAERPKGSFSTLEIQRTEQGDSAMYLCASSPGGGTSAYEQYFGPGTRLTVT.

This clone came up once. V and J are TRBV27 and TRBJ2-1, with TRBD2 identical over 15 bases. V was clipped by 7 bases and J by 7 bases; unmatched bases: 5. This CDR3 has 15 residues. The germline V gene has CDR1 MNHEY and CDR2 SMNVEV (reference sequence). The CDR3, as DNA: TGTGCCAGCACCTTCGGGACTAGCGGGGGGAATGAGCAGTTCTTC. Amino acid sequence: CASTFGTSGGNEQFF.

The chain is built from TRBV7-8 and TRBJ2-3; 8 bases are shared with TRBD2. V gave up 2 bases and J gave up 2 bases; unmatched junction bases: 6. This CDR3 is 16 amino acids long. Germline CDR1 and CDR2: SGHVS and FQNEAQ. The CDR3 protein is CASSLQTSEYTDTQYF. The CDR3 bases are TGTGCCAGCAGCTTACAGACTAGCGAATACACAGATACGCAGTATTTT.

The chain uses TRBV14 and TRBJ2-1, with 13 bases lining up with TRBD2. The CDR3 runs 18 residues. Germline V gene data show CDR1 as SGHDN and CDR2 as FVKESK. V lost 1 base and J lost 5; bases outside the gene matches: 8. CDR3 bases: TGTGCCAGCAGCCAAGGTTCACTAGCGGGAGGGCGTAACAATGAGCAGTTCTTC. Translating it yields CASSQGSLAGGRNNEQFF.

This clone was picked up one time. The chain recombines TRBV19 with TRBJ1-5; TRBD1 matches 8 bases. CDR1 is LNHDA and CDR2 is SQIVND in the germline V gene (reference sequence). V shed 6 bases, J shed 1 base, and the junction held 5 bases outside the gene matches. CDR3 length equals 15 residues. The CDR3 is CASRLDRGSNQPQHF. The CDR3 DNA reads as TGTGCCAGTAGGTTAGACAGGGGAAGCAATCAGCCCCAGCATTTT.

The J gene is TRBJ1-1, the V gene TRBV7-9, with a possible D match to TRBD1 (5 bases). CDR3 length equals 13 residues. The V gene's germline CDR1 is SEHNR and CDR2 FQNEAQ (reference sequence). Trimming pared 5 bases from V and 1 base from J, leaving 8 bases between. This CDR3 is CASSQGQNTEAFF. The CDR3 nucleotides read TGTGCCAGCAGCCAAGGACAGAACACTGAAGCTTTCTTT.

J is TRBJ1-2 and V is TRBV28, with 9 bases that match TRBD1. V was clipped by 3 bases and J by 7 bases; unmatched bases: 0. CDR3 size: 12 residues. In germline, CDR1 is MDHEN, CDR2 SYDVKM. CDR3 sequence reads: CASSLGQGGYTF. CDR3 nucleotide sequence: TGTGCCAGCAGTTTGGGACAGGGTGGCTACACCTTC.

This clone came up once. This chain's CDR3 is CASSMGLGEYEQYF. CDR3 bases: TGTGCCAGTAGTATGGGGCTTGGAGAATACGAGCAGTACTTC. V and J are TRBV19 and TRBJ2-7; D perhaps matches TRBD1 (5 bases). Trimming removed 3 bases at V and 4 bases at J, with 13 bases between. The CDR3 is 14 residues long. From germline, CDR1 is LNHDA and CDR2 SQIVND (reference sequence). The full variable domain, rest sourced from reference TRBV19 and TRBJ2-7, is DGGITQSPKYLFRKEGQNVTLSCEQNLNHDAMYWYRQDPGQGLRLIYYSQIVNDFQKGDIAEGYSVSREKKESFPLTVTSAQKNPTAFYLCASSMGLGEYEQYFGPGTRLTVT.

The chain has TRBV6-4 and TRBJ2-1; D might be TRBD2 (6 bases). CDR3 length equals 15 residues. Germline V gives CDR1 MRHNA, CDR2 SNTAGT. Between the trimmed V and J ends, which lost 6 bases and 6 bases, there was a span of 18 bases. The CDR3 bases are TGTGCCAGCAGCGACGAGGAGGGAACGGTCAATGAGCAGTTCTTC. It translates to CASSDEEGTVNEQFF.

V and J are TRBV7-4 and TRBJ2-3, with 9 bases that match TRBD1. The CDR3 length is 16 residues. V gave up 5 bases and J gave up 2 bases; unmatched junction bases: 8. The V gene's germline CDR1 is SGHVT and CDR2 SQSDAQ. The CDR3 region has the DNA TGTGCCAGCAGCAAGGGACAGGGAAAATTCACAGATACGCAGTATTTT. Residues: CASSKGQGKFTDTQYF.

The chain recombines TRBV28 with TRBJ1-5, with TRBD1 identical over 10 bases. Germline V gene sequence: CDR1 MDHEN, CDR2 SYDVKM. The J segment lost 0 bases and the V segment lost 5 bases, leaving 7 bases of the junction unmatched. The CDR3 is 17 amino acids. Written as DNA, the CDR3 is TGTGCCAGCAGTCCCGGGACAGGGGTATATAGCAATCAGCCCCAGCATTTT. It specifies CASSPGTGVYSNQPQHF.

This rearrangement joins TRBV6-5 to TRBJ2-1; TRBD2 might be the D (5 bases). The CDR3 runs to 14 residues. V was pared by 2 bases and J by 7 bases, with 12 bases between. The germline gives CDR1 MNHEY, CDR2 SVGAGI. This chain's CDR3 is CASSYDGDGNEQFF. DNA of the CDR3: TGTGCCAGCAGTTACGACGGGGATGGGAATGAGCAGTTCTTC.

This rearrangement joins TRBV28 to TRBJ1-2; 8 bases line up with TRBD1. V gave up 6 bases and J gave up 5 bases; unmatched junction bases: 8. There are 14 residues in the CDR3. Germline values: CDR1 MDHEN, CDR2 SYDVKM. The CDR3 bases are TGTGCCAGCAGGGGGCAGGGGGCTTATTATGGCTACACCTTC. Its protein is CASRGQGAYYGYTF.

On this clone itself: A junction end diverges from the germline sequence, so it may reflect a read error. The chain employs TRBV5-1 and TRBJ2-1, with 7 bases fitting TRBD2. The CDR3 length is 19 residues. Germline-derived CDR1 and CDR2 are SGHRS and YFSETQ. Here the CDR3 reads CASCLPPLSSGSTYNEQFF. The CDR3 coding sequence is TGCGCCAGCTGCTTACCCCCACTATCTAGCGGATCTACCTACAATGAGCAGTTCTTC.

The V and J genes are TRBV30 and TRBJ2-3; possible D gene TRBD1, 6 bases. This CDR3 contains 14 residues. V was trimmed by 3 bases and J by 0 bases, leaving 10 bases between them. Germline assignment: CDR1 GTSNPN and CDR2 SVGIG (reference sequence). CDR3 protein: CAWSTGFSTDTQYF. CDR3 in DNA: TGTGCCTGGAGCACAGGGTTTAGCACAGATACGCAGTATTTT.